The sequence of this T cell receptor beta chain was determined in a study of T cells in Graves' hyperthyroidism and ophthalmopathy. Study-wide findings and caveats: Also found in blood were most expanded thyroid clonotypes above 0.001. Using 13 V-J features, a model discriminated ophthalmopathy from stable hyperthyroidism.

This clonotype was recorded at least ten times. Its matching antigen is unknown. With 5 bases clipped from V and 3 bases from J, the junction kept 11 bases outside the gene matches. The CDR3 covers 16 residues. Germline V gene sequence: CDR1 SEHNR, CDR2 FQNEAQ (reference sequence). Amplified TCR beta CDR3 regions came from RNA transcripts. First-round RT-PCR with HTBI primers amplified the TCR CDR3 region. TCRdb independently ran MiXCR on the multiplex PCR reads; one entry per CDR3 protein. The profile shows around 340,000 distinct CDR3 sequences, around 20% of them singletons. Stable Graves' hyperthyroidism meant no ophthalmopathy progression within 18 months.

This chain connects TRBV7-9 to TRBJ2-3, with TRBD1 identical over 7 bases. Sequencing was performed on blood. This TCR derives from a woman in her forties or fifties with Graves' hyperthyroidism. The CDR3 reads CASSPPRGQKTDTQYF. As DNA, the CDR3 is TGTGCCAGCAGCCCTCCGAGGGGACAGAAGACAGATACGCAGTATTTT. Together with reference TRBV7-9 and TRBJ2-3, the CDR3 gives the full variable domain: DTGVSQNPRHKITKRGQNVTFRCDPISEHNRLYWYRQTLGQGPEFLTYFQNEAQLEKSRLLSDRFSAERPKGSFSTLEIQRTEQGDSAMYLCASSPPRGQKTDTQYFGPGTRLTVL.